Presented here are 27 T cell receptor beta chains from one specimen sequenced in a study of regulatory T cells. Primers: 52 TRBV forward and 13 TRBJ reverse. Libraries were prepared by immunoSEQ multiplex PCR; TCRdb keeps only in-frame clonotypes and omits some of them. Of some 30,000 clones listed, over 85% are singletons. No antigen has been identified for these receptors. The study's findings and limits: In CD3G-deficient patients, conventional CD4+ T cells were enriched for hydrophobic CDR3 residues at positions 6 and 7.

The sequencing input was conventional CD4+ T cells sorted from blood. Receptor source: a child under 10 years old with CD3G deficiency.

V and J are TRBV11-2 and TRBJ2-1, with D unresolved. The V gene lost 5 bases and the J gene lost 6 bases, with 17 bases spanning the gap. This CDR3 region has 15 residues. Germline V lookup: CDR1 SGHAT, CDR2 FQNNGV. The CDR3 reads CASSPDLISANEQFF. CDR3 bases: TGTGCCAGCAGCCCAGACTTGATTTCGGCCAATGAGCAGTTCTTC. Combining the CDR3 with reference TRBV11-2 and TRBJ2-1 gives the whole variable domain EAGVAQSPRYKIIEKRQSVAFWCNPISGHATLYWYQQILGQGPKLLIQFQNNGVVDDSQLPKDRFSAERLKGVDSTLKIQPAKLEDSAVYLCASSPDLISANEQFFGPGTRLTVL.

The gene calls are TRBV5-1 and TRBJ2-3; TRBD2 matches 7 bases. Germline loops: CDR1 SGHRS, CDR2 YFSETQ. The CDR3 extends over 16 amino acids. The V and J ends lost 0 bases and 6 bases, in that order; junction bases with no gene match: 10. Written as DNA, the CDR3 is TGCGCCAGCAGCTTGGCCGCGGGGGATCGGCGGGATACGCAGTATTTT. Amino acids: CASSLAAGDRRDTQYF.

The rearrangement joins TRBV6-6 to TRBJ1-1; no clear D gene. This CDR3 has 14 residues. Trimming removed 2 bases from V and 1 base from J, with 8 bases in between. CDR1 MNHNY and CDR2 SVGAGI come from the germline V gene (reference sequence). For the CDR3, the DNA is TGTGCCAGCAGTTACATAAGCGCGAACACTGAAGCTTTCTTT. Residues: CASSYISANTEAFF.

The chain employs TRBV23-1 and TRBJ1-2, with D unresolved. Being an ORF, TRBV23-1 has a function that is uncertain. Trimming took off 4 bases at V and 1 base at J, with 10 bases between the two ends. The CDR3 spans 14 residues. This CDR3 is CASSRPRVNYGYTF. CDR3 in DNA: TGCGCCAGCAGTCGACCGAGGGTTAACTATGGCTACACCTTC.

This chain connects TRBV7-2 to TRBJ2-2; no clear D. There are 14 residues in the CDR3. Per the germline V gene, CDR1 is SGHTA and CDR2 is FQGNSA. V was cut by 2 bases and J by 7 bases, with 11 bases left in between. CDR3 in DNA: TGTGCCAGCAGCTTAAAGGTGGGAAACGGGGAGCTGTTTTTT. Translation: CASSLKVGNGELFF.

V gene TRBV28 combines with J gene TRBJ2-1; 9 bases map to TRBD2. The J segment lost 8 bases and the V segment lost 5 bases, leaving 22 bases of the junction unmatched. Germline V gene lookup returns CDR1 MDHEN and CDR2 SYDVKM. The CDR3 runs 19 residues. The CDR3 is CASSPHPYSGRTFGDEQFF. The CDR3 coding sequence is TGTGCCAGCAGTCCCCACCCCTATAGCGGGAGAACGTTCGGGGATGAGCAGTTCTTC.

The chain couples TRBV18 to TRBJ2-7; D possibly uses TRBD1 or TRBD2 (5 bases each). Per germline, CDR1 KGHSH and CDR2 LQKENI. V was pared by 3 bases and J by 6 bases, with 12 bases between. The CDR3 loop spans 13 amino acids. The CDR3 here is CASSPDEGREQYF. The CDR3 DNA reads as TGTGCCAGCTCACCGGATGAGGGGCGCGAGCAGTACTTC.

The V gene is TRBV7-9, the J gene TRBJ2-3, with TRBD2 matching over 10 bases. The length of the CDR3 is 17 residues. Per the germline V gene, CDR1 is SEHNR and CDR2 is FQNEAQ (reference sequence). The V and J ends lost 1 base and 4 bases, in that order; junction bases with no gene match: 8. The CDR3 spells CASSLGKREGRADTQYF. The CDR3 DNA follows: TGTGCCAGCAGCTTAGGGAAGCGGGAGGGCCGTGCAGATACGCAGTATTTT.

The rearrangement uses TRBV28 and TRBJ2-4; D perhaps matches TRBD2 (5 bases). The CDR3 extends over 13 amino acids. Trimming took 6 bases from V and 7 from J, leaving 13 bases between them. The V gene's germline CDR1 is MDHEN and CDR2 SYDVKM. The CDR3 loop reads CASRDLGVNIQYF. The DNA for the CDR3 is TGTGCCAGCAGAGACCTCGGGGTCAACATTCAGTACTTC. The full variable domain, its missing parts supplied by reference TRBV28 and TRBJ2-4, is DVKVTQSSRYLVKRTGEKVFLECVQDMDHENMFWYRQDPGLGLRLIYFSYDVKMKEKGDIPEGYSVSREKKERFSLILESASTNQTSMYLCASRDLGVNIQYFGAGTRLSVL.

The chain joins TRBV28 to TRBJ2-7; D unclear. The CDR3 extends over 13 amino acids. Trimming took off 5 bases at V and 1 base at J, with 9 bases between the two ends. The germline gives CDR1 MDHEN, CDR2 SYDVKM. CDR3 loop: CASSPLRSYEQYF. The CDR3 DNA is TGTGCCAGCAGTCCTCTGCGGTCCTACGAGCAGTACTTC.

CDR3 in amino acids: CASQASGYVNEQFF. CDR3 sequence (DNA): TGTGCCAGTCAGGCTAGCGGATATGTCAATGAGCAGTTCTTC. The chain joins TRBV19 to TRBJ2-1; 7 bases agree with TRBD2. Germline CDR1 is LNHDA and CDR2 is SQIVND (reference sequence). The CDR3 spans 14 residues. Germline trimming cut 8 bases from V and 6 bases from J; bases unmatched to any gene: 10.

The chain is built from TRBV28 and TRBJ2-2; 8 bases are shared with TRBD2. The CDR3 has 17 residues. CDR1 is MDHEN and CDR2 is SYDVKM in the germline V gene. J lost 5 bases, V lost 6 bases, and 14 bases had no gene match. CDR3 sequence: CASSPPNGRATTGELFF. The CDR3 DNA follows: TGTGCCAGCAGCCCCCCCAACGGGAGGGCCACGACCGGGGAGCTGTTTTTT.

The DNA for the CDR3 is TGTGCCAGCAGTCCACAGGGTTCCCTAATTTATGGCTACACCTTC. It yields the protein CASSPQGSLIYGYTF. This chain links TRBV28 with TRBJ1-2; TRBD1 might be the D (6 bases). This CDR3 contains 15 residues. V was shortened by 5 bases and J by 5 bases, with 18 bases between the two germline ends. The germline V gene has CDR1 MDHEN and CDR2 SYDVKM.

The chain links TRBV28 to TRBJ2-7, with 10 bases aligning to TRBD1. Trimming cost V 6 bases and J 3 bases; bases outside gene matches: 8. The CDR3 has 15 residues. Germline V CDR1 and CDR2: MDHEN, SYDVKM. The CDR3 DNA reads TGTGCCAGCAGCCCCGTTGGGGACAGGGGCTACGAGCAGTACTTC. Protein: CASSPVGDRGYEQYF.

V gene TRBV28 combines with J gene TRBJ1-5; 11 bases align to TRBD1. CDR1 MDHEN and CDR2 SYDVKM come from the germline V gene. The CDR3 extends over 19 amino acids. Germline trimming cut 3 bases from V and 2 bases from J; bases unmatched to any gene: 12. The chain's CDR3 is CASSFPRDRGTHGNQPQHF. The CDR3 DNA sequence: TGTGCCAGCAGTTTCCCCCGGGACAGGGGGACTCATGGCAATCAGCCCCAGCATTTT. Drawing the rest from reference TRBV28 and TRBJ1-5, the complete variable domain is DVKVTQSSRYLVKRTGEKVFLECVQDMDHENMFWYRQDPGLGLRLIYFSYDVKMKEKGDIPEGYSVSREKKERFSLILESASTNQTSMYLCASSFPRDRGTHGNQPQHFGDGTRLSIL.

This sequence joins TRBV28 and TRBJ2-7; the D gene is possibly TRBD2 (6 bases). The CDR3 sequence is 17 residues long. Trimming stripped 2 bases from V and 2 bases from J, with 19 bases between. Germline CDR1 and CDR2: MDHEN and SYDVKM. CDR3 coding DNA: TGTGCCAGCAGTTTAAGGGCCCTAGGTAGCGGAGCCTACGAGCAGTACTTC. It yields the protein CASSLRALGSGAYEQYF.

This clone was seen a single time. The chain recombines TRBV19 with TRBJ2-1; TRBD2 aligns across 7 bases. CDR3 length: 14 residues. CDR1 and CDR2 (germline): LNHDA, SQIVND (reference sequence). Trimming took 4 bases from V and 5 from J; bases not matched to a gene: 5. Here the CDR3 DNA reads TGTGCCAGTAGTACGTGGGGAGGGGACAATGAGCAGTTCTTC. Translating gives CASSTWGGDNEQFF. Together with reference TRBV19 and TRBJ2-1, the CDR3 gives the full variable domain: DGGITQSPKYLFRKEGQNVTLSCEQNLNHDAMYWYRQDPGQGLRLIYYSQIVNDFQKGDIAEGYSVSREKKESFPLTVTSAQKNPTAFYLCASSTWGGDNEQFFGPGTRLTVL.

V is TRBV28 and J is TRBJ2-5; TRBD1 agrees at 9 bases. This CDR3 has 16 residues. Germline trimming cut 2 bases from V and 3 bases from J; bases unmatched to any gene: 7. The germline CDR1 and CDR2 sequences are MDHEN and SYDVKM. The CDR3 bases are TGTGCCAGCAGTTTACGGTTGGGGACAGGGAAAGAGACCCAGTACTTC. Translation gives CASSLRLGTGKETQYF.

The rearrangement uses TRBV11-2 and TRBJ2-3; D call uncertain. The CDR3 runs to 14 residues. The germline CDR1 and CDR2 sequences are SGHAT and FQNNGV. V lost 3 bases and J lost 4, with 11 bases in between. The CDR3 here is CASSFHRMADTQYF. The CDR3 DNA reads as TGTGCCAGCAGCTTCCACCGAATGGCAGATACGCAGTATTTT.

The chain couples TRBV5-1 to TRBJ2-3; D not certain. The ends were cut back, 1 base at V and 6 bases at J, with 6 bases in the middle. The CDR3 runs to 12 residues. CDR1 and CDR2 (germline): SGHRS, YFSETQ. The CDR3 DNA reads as TGCGCCAGCAGCTTGTGGGCCGATACGCAGTATTTT. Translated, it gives CASSLWADTQYF. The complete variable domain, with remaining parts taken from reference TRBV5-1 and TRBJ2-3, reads KAGVTQTPRYLIKTRGQQVTLSCSPISGHRSVSWYQQTPGQGLQFLFEYFSETQRNKGNFPGRFSGRQFSNSRSEMNVSTLELGDSALYLCASSLWADTQYFGPGTRLTVL.

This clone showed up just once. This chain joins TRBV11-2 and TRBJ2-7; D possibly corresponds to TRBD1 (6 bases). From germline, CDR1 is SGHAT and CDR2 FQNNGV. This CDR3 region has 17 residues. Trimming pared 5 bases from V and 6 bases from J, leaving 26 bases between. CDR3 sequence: CASSIQAGAVTGSEQYF. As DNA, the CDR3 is TGTGCCAGCAGCATTCAGGCAGGGGCGGTCACAGGGAGCGAGCAGTACTTC.

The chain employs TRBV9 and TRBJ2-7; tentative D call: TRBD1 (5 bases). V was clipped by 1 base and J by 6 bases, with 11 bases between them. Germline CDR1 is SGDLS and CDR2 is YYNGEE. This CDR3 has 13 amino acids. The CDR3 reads CASSVSPQGEQYF. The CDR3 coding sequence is TGTGCCAGCAGCGTATCCCCCCAGGGCGAGCAGTACTTC.

For the CDR3, the DNA is TGCGCCAGCAGCTTGGCCGGGACAGGGGACACTGAAGCTTTCTTT. Its translation: CASSLAGTGDTEAFF. The J gene is TRBJ1-1, the V gene TRBV5-1; 10 bases line up with TRBD1. This CDR3 is 15 amino acids long. Trimming removed 0 bases from V and 3 bases from J; junction bases left unmatched: 2. Germline V gene data show CDR1 as SGHRS and CDR2 as YFSETQ. Together with reference TRBV5-1 and TRBJ1-1, the CDR3 gives the full variable domain: KAGVTQTPRYLIKTRGQQVTLSCSPISGHRSVSWYQQTPGQGLQFLFEYFSETQRNKGNFPGRFSGRQFSNSRSEMNVSTLELGDSALYLCASSLAGTGDTEAFFGQGTRLTVV.

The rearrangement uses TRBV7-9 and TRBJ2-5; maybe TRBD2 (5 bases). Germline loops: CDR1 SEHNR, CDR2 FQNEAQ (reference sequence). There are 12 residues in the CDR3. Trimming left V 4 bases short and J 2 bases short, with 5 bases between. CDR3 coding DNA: TGTGCCAGCAGCTGGGAGCAAGAGACCCAGTACTTC. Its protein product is CASSWEQETQYF. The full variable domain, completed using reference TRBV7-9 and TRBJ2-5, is DTGVSQNPRHKITKRGQNVTFRCDPISEHNRLYWYRQTLGQGPEFLTYFQNEAQLEKSRLLSDRFSAERPKGSFSTLEIQRTEQGDSAMYLCASSWEQETQYFGPGTRLLVL.

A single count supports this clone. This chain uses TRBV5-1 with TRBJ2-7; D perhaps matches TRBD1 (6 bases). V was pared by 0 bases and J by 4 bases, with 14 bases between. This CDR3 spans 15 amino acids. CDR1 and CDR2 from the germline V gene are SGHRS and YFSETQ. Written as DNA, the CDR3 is TGCGCCAGCAGCTTGGACCCTACAGGGCCGTACGAGCAGTACTTC. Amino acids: CASSLDPTGPYEQYF.

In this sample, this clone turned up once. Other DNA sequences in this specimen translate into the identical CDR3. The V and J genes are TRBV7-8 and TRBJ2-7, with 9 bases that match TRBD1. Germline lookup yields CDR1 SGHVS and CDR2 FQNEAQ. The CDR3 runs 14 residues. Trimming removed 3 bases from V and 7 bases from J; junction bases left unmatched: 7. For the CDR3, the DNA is TGTGCCAGCAGCTTGGGACAGGGCTCAAGGGAGCAGTACTTC. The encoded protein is CASSLGQGSREQYF.

CDR3 nucleotide sequence: TGCGCCAGCAGCTTGGCCGGGCGGGAAGAGACCCAGTACTTC. Its protein product is CASSLAGREETQYF. The chain links TRBV5-1 to TRBJ2-5, with D perhaps TRBD2 (5 bases). CDR1 is SGHRS and CDR2 is YFSETQ in the germline V gene. The CDR3 spans 14 residues. V gave up 0 bases and J gave up 3 bases, with 9 bases separating them.